These 3 T cell receptor beta chains were sequenced from one sample in a study of T cells in Graves' hyperthyroidism and ophthalmopathy. Amplification yielded TCR beta CDR3 regions, with RNA transcripts as the source. During a first-round RT-PCR of the TCR CDR3, the HTBI primer set was used. In TCRdb, the multiplex PCR reads were re-called with MiXCR into one record per CDR3 protein. In the table there are 560,000 or so distinct CDR3 sequences, about 45% of which are singletons. What was sequenced was peripheral blood or thyroid tissue (not recorded which). These receptor sequences come from a woman younger than 30 with Graves' hyperthyroidism.

The V and J genes are TRBV10-3 and TRBJ1-2; TRBD1 might be the D (5 bases). This CDR3 spans 16 amino acids. V lost 3 bases, J lost 0 bases, and 14 bases lay in between. Germline CDR1 is ENHRY and CDR2 is SYGVKD. The CDR3 region has the DNA TGTGCCATCAGTGATCGAGGGGACGGGACTAACTATGGCTACACCTTC. Amino acids: CAISDRGDGTNYGYTF.

This clonotype was recorded at least ten times. V and J are TRBV12-3 or TRBV12-4 and TRBJ2-5; 8 bases are a match to TRBD1. The trim removed 6 bases at V and 2 bases at J, leaving 5 bases unmatched. The CDR3 is 14 residues long. The DNA for the CDR3 is TGTGCCAGCAGCCCCGGGACAGGTCAAGAGACCCAGTACTTC. It translates to CASSPGTGQETQYF.

This clonotype appeared once. The rearrangement links TRBV7-8 to TRBJ1-5; D possibly corresponds to TRBD1 (5 bases). V lost 10 bases and J lost 2, with 18 bases in between. The CDR3 covers 15 residues. Germline V gene data show CDR1 as SGHVS and CDR2 as FQNEAQ. CDR3 bases: TGTGCCATTTCTACAGGAGGTGGACGCAATCAGCCCCAGCATTTT. Translating it yields CAISTGGGRNQPQHF.